A selection of T cell receptor beta chains follows, all from one sample in a study of blood T cell repertoires in COVID-19. Method: immunoSEQ multiplex PCR; TCRdb's copy keeps in-frame clones and lacks some. Of about 74,000 clones in the sample, more than 70% are singletons; the top ten hold roughly 2.6%. The sample comprised peripheral blood. These receptors all stem from a man aged 65 to 85 with active or convalescent COVID-19. Each CDR3 is given with its conserved first and last residue. D genes are given only for firm matches. Clone size is shown for a subset of rows, as once, few, many or a class of expanded clone.

clone size: .
V gene: TRBV5-5
J gene: TRBJ1-1
D gene: TRBD1
CDR3 DNA: TGTGCCAGCAGCTTGGACGGCTTAGGGACAGCTAGGAACACTGAAGCTTTCTTT
CDR3 protein: CASSLDGLGTARNTEAFF

clone size: .
V gene: TRBV5-4
J gene: TRBJ2-3
D gene: TRBD2
CDR3 DNA: TGTGCCAGCAGCTTGGGGGGACTAGCGGGGGGCACAGATACGCAGTATTTT
CDR3 protein: CASSLGGLAGGTDTQYF

clone size: .
V gene: TRBV18
J gene: TRBJ1-1
D gene: TRBD1
CDR3 DNA: TGTGCCAGCTCACCGGGACAGGGGGAAACTGAAGCTTTCTTT
CDR3 protein: CASSPGQGETEAFF

clone size: .
V gene: TRBV6-4
J gene: TRBJ1-2
D gene: TRBD1
CDR3 DNA: TGTGCCAGCAGTGACGTCCCCACAGGGGTATATGGCTACACCTTC
CDR3 protein: CASSDVPTGVYGYTF

clone size: .
V gene: TRBV6-5
J gene: TRBJ1-5
D gene: .
CDR3 DNA: TGTGCCAGCACGGGAAGCGGGAAGGATCAGCCCCAGCATTTT
CDR3 protein: CASTGSGKDQPQHF

clone size: once
V gene: TRBV7-2
J gene: TRBJ1-3
D gene: .
CDR3 DNA: TGTGCCAGCAGCTCCGGACATTACGGAAACACCATATATTTT
CDR3 protein: CASSSGHYGNTIYF

clone size: .
V gene: TRBV7-3
J gene: TRBJ1-1
D gene: .
CDR3 DNA: TGTGCCAGCAGCGAGTCCCCCACGAACACTGAAGCTTTCTTT
CDR3 protein: CASSESPTNTEAFF

clone size: .
V gene: TRBV29-1
J gene: TRBJ2-7
D gene: TRBD1
CDR3 DNA: TGCCGCGTCGCGGCCGGGACAGGGGGCTCCTACGAGCAGTACTTC
CDR3 protein: CRVAAGTGGSYEQYF

clone size: .
V gene: TRBV5-1
J gene: TRBJ2-5
D gene: TRBD2
CDR3 DNA: TGCGCCAGCAGCTTCCTGACTAGCGGGAGAGGAGAGACCCAGTACTTC
CDR3 protein: CASSFLTSGRGETQYF

clone size: .
V gene: TRBV21-1
J gene: TRBJ1-1
D gene: .
CDR3 DNA: TGTGCCAGCAGCAAGTGGAGTAACACTGAAGCTTTCTTT
CDR3 protein: CASSKWSNTEAFF

clone size: .
V gene: TRBV7-3
J gene: TRBJ2-6
D gene: .
CDR3 DNA: TGTGCCAGCAGCTCTCTCTCTGGGGCCAACGTCCTGACTTTC
CDR3 protein: CASSSLSGANVLTF

clone size: .
V gene: TRBV3-1/TRBV3-2
J gene: TRBJ2-1
D gene: .
CDR3 DNA: TGTGCCAGCAGCCGAAACAGGGTTCGCAATGAGCAGTTCTTC
CDR3 protein: CASSRNRVRNEQFF

clone size: .
V gene: TRBV9
J gene: TRBJ2-6
D gene: .
CDR3 DNA: TGTGCCAGCAGCCGTGGGCGTGACGGGGCCAACGTCCTGACTTTC
CDR3 protein: CASSRGRDGANVLTF

clone size: .
V gene: TRBV3-1/TRBV3-2
J gene: TRBJ2-7
D gene: TRBD1
CDR3 DNA: TGTGCCAGCAGCTCTCGGATGGCGGTGGGGACAGATGAACAGTACTTC
CDR3 protein: CASSSRMAVGTDEQYF

clone size: .
V gene: TRBV7-2
J gene: TRBJ1-2
D gene: TRBD1
CDR3 DNA: TGTGCCAGCAGCTTAGGGAACAGGGGTGGCTATGGCTACACCTTC
CDR3 protein: CASSLGNRGGYGYTF

clone size: .
V gene: TRBV27
J gene: TRBJ2-1
D gene: .
CDR3 DNA: TGTGCCAGCAGTTTATCGATAGCGCGGTATGAGCAGTTCTTC
CDR3 protein: CASSLSIARYEQFF

clone size: .
V gene: TRBV5-4
J gene: TRBJ2-2
D gene: TRBD1
CDR3 DNA: TGTGCCACCTCGGTGGGCAGGGGGCGCTCCGGGGAGCTGTTTTTT
CDR3 protein: CATSVGRGRSGELFF

clone size: .
V gene: TRBV5-6
J gene: TRBJ2-7
D gene: .
CDR3 DNA: TGTGCCAGCAACCCCTCGGGGGTTACCTACGAGCAGTACTTC
CDR3 protein: CASNPSGVTYEQYF

clone size: .
V gene: TRBV9
J gene: TRBJ1-4
D gene: .
CDR3 DNA: TGTGCCAGCAGCTCCGGGAGAACTGGTGAAAAACTGTTTTTT
CDR3 protein: CASSSGRTGEKLFF

clone size: .
V gene: TRBV19
J gene: TRBJ2-1
D gene: TRBD2
CDR3 DNA: TGTGCCAGTAGTATAGGGACTAGAGTTGGGAATGAGCAGTTCTTC
CDR3 protein: CASSIGTRVGNEQFF

clone size: .
V gene: TRBV18
J gene: TRBJ2-1
D gene: TRBD2
CDR3 DNA: TGTGCCAGCTCACCATCAATGGGACTAGCGGGTTACAATGAGCAGTTCTTC
CDR3 protein: CASSPSMGLAGYNEQFF

clone size: few
V gene: TRBV5-4
J gene: TRBJ2-2
D gene: TRBD2
CDR3 DNA: TGTGCCAGCAGCTTACTAGCGGGAGGTAACACCGGGGAGCTGTTTTTT
CDR3 protein: CASSLLAGGNTGELFF

clone size: .
V gene: TRBV2
J gene: TRBJ1-1
D gene: .
CDR3 DNA: TGTGCCAGCAGACGGGGCACTGAAGCTTTCTTT
CDR3 protein: CASRRGTEAFF

clone size: once
V gene: TRBV10-2
J gene: TRBJ2-5
D gene: .
CDR3 DNA: TGCGCCAGCAGTCAAGGGTGGGGGCAGCGAGAGACCCAGTACTTC
CDR3 protein: CASSQGWGQRETQYF

clone size: few
V gene: TRBV7-9
J gene: TRBJ2-2
D gene: TRBD2
CDR3 DNA: TGTGCCAGCAGCGATTCGTTCTCAGCGGGAGTATTCGGGGAGCTGTTTTTT
CDR3 protein: CASSDSFSAGVFGELFF

clone size: .
V gene: TRBV28
J gene: TRBJ2-7
D gene: .
CDR3 DNA: TGTGCCAGCAGACTCGAACAGGGTCCTGTGTTCGAGCAGTACTTC
CDR3 protein: CASRLEQGPVFEQYF

clone size: .
V gene: TRBV29-1
J gene: TRBJ1-2
D gene: .
CDR3 DNA: TGCAGCAGCGGGACTACTAACTATGGCTACACCTTC
CDR3 protein: CSSGTTNYGYTF

clone size: .
V gene: TRBV20-1
J gene: TRBJ1-1
D gene: TRBD1
CDR3 DNA: TGCAGTGCTAGTTCGGGACAGATGAACACTGAAGCTTTCTTT
CDR3 protein: CSASSGQMNTEAFF

clone size: .
V gene: TRBV18
J gene: TRBJ2-7
D gene: TRBD1
CDR3 DNA: TGTGCCAGCTCACTTATCCCGGGACAGGGGTCGGGCGAGCAGTACTTC
CDR3 protein: CASSLIPGQGSGEQYF

clone size: .
V gene: TRBV10-3
J gene: TRBJ2-7
D gene: TRBD2
CDR3 DNA: TGTGCCATCAGTGAGTCGACTAGCGGGGGGTCCTACGAGCAGTACTTC
CDR3 protein: CAISESTSGGSYEQYF

clone size: .
V gene: TRBV6-5
J gene: TRBJ2-3
D gene: TRBD1
CDR3 DNA: TGTGCCAGCAGAACAGGGGCGGATACGCAGTATTTT
CDR3 protein: CASRTGADTQYF

clone size: .
V gene: TRBV6-5
J gene: TRBJ2-7
D gene: TRBD1
CDR3 DNA: TGTGCCAGCAGTCCTTGGGACAGCGCCTACGAGCAGTACTTC
CDR3 protein: CASSPWDSAYEQYF

clone size: once
V gene: TRBV5-1
J gene: TRBJ1-1
D gene: .
CDR3 DNA: TGCGCCAGCAGCTTGAGGAGGAACACTGAAGCTTTCTTT
CDR3 protein: CASSLRRNTEAFF

clone size: .
V gene: TRBV2
J gene: TRBJ2-7
D gene: .
CDR3 DNA: TGTGCCAGCAGTGATGGCGGTTACGAGCAGTACTTC
CDR3 protein: CASSDGGYEQYF

clone size: .
V gene: TRBV11-2
J gene: TRBJ2-5
D gene: .
CDR3 DNA: TGTGCCAGCAGCCCAGGAGAGACCCAGTACTTC
CDR3 protein: CASSPGETQYF

clone size: .
V gene: TRBV11-2
J gene: TRBJ2-3
D gene: TRBD2
CDR3 DNA: TGTGCCAGCAGCTACCGGGGGGGGACAGATACGCAGTATTTT
CDR3 protein: CASSYRGGTDTQYF

clone size: .
V gene: TRBV11-2
J gene: TRBJ2-1
D gene: TRBD2
CDR3 DNA: TGTGCCAGCACACTCGGACTAGCGGGGAACAATGAGCAGTTCTTC
CDR3 protein: CASTLGLAGNNEQFF

clone size: .
V gene: TRBV5-1
J gene: TRBJ1-2
D gene: .
CDR3 DNA: TGCGCCAGCAGTTTGGAACTCCACAGGGCCAGGGGCTACACCTTC
CDR3 protein: CASSLELHRARGYTF

clone size: .
V gene: TRBV28
J gene: TRBJ2-7
D gene: TRBD2
CDR3 DNA: TGTGCCAGCACCGGACTAGCGGGACCCTACGAGCAGTACTTC
CDR3 protein: CASTGLAGPYEQYF

clone size: .
V gene: TRBV5-4
J gene: TRBJ1-5
D gene: TRBD1
CDR3 DNA: TGTGCCAGCAGCTTGGGAGGGGGCGCGGGTCAGCCCCAGCATTTT
CDR3 protein: CASSLGGGAGQPQHF

clone size: .
V gene: TRBV19
J gene: TRBJ2-2
D gene: TRBD1
CDR3 DNA: TGTGCCAGTAGGGTACAGGGGTCCTCCGGGGAGCTGTTTTTT
CDR3 protein: CASRVQGSSGELFF

clone size: once
V gene: TRBV30
J gene: TRBJ1-5
D gene: TRBD1
CDR3 DNA: TGTGCCTTAGGGACAGGAGAAAATCAGCCCCAGCATTTT
CDR3 protein: CALGTGENQPQHF

clone size: .
V gene: TRBV25-1
J gene: TRBJ2-2
D gene: .
CDR3 DNA: TGTGCCAGCAGGGCGGGTGTCGCGAACACCGGGGAGCTGTTTTTT
CDR3 protein: CASRAGVANTGELFF

clone size: once
V gene: TRBV12-3/TRBV12-4
J gene: TRBJ2-3
D gene: .
CDR3 DNA: TGTGCCAGCAGTTTAACTGATACGCAGTATTTT
CDR3 protein: CASSLTDTQYF

clone size: once
V gene: TRBV27
J gene: TRBJ1-3
D gene: .
CDR3 DNA: TGTGCCAGCAGTTTCAGGGAGGGGGACACCATATATTTT
CDR3 protein: CASSFREGDTIYF

clone size: .
V gene: TRBV3-1/TRBV3-2
J gene: TRBJ1-1
D gene: .
CDR3 DNA: TGTGCCAGCAGCCAAGGTCGTGCGCGAGGGACTGAAGCTTTCTTT
CDR3 protein: CASSQGRARGTEAFF

clone size: few
V gene: TRBV5-4
J gene: TRBJ1-3
D gene: .
CDR3 DNA: TGTGCCAGCAGCACGTCAGGGGCTGGAAACACCATATATTTT
CDR3 protein: CASSTSGAGNTIYF